These 18 T cell receptor beta chains came from one sample sequenced in a study of blood T cells in healthy people across ages. Through a sample-barcoded 5' primer and a J-beta primer mix, a second PCR was run for about 7 to 12 cycles. MiXCR was run by TCRdb on the 5' RACE reads, yielding one entry per CDR3 protein. Of 1.5 million to 2 million distinct CDR3 sequences in the sample, about 50% were seen once. Sequencing was carried out using blood. Receptors were obtained from a middle-aged woman in good health.

V is TRBV19 and J is TRBJ2-5; weak D call: TRBD1 (5 bases). V lost 6 bases, J lost 4 bases, and 15 bases lay in between. CDR3 length: 14 residues. In germline, CDR1 is LNHDA, CDR2 SQIVND (reference sequence). CDR3 loop: CASSRKGPGETQYF. CDR3 coding DNA: TGTGCCAGTAGCAGGAAGGGGCCTGGAGAGACCCAGTACTTC.

CDR3 sequence reads: CASSCAYHLYEQYF. CDR3 in DNA: TGTGCCAGCAGTTGCGCTTACCACCTCTACGAGCAGTACTTC. This rearrangement joins TRBV6-6 to TRBJ2-7; D gene ambiguous. The CDR3 spans 14 residues. The V end lost 4 bases, the J end lost 3 bases, and 13 bases lay between the germline ends. CDR1 is MNHNY, CDR2 SVGAGI, per germline (reference sequence).

This rearrangement joins TRBV27 to TRBJ1-5; D is unresolved. CDR3 length: 13 residues. Trimming left V 6 bases short and J 1 base short, with 7 bases between. CDR1 and CDR2 from the germline V gene are MNHEY and SMNVEV (reference sequence). CDR3 bases: TGTGCCAGCAGGCCCGGGAGCAATCAGCCCCAGCATTTT. Its translation is CASRPGSNQPQHF.

The chain employs TRBV7-6 and TRBJ2-7; TRBD2 matches at 8 bases. This CDR3 is 17 amino acids long. Trimming at V came to 2 bases and at J to 2 bases, leaving 11 bases not matched to a gene. Germline CDR1 is SGHVS and CDR2 is FNYEAQ. CDR3 protein: CASSLFSGDALPYEQYF. The CDR3 region has the DNA TGTGCCAGCAGCTTATTTAGCGGGGATGCCCTCCCCTACGAGCAGTACTTC.

The V gene is TRBV14, the J gene TRBJ1-4; D remains unclear. The CDR3 is made up of 15 amino acids. In germline, CDR1 is SGHDN, CDR2 FVKESK. Trimming removed 5 bases at V and 0 bases at J, with 10 bases between. CDR3 nucleotides: TGTGCCAGCAGCTTACAGTACTCAACTAATGAAAAACTGTTTTTT. Residues: CASSLQYSTNEKLFF.

This clonotype was seen more than once but under ten times. The rearrangement uses TRBV29-1 and TRBJ2-6; D might be TRBD2 (7 bases). V shed 6 bases and J shed 4 bases, with 19 bases lying between them. Germline CDR1 reads SQVTM; CDR2 reads ANQGSEA. CDR3 length equals 16 residues. The DNA for the CDR3 is TGCAGCGTGGGTGCGGGGGCAGGATCCGGGGCCAACGTCCTGACTTTC. Translation: CSVGAGAGSGANVLTF.

This clonotype was recorded a few times. CDR3 in DNA: TGTGCCAGCAGCTTAAAGGAGCACTACGAGCAGTACTTC. Its translation is CASSLKEHYEQYF. The chain links TRBV7-8 to TRBJ2-7; D gene unclear. This CDR3 is 13 amino acids long. Germline V gives CDR1 SGHVS, CDR2 FQNEAQ. The V gene lost 2 bases and the J gene lost 3 bases, with 8 bases spanning the gap.

In its sample, this clonotype was seen a few times. This chain joins TRBV6-2 or TRBV6-3 and TRBJ1-5; 11 nucleotides match TRBD1. Germline values: CDR1 MNHEY, CDR2 SVGEGT. CDR3 size: 16 residues. After removal of 6 bases from V and 4 bases from J, the junction contained 8 bases not matched to a gene. CDR3: CASSRSGTGGNQPQHF. In DNA, the CDR3 is TGTGCCAGCAGCCGTTCCGGGACAGGGGGGAATCAGCCCCAGCATTTT.

The J gene is TRBJ1-6, the V gene TRBV7-8; 8 bases align to TRBD1. Trimming took 7 bases from V and 2 from J; bases not matched to a gene: 7. CDR3 length: 16 residues. Per germline, CDR1 SGHVS and CDR2 FQNEAQ. The chain's CDR3 is CASTSGGLTYNSPLHF. The CDR3 region has the DNA TGTGCCAGCACCTCAGGGGGCTTAACCTATAATTCACCCCTCCACTTT.

The chain carries TRBV7-9 and TRBJ1-2; D unresolved. The CDR3 contains 16 residues. From germline, CDR1 is SEHNR and CDR2 FQNEAQ (reference sequence). V shed 5 bases and J shed 3 bases, with 19 bases lying between them. Here the CDR3 DNA reads TGTGCCAGCAGCCCCCCTCTCAAGGAGCGCTACTATGGCTACACCTTC. It encodes CASSPPLKERYYGYTF.

The chain employs TRBV12-3 or TRBV12-4 and TRBJ1-6; D not resolved. Trimming removed 7 bases from V and 2 bases from J, with 9 bases in between. The CDR3 contains 14 residues. The DNA of the CDR3 is TGTGCCAGCATGGCGATAGCCTATAATTCACCCCTCCACTTT. As protein: CASMAIAYNSPLHF.

V is TRBV4-1 and J is TRBJ1-4; maybe TRBD1 (6 bases). CDR3 length: 15 residues. CDR1 is MGHRA, CDR2 YSYEKL, per germline. Trimming stripped 2 bases from V and 6 bases from J, with 13 bases between. CDR3 in amino acids: CASSQSPQGYEKLFF. The DNA for the CDR3 is TGCGCCAGCAGCCAATCTCCACAGGGTTATGAAAAACTGTTTTTT.

In this sample, this clonotype turned up many times. V usage is TRBV18 and J usage is TRBJ2-5, with D unclear. With 8 bases removed from V and 0 bases from J, the gap between germline ends came to 10 bases. Germline CDR1 KGHSH, CDR2 LQKENI. CDR3 length: 13 amino acids. The DNA of the CDR3 is TGTGCCAGCAGCCCCCCGGACCAAGAGACCCAGTACTTC. Residues: CASSPPDQETQYF.

V usage is TRBV28 and J usage is TRBJ2-7; perhaps TRBD1 as D (5 bases). CDR3 size: 16 residues. Trimming cost V 6 bases and J 5 bases, with 23 bases left between them. Germline V gene lookup returns CDR1 MDHEN and CDR2 SYDVKM. The CDR3 region is CASRPSYRSGSHEQYF. The CDR3 coding sequence is TGTGCCAGCAGACCGTCGTACCGCTCAGGGTCCCACGAGCAGTACTTC.

This clonotype has just one count. The chain carries TRBV7-2 and TRBJ2-3, with 9 bases lining up with TRBD2. From germline, CDR1 is SGHTA and CDR2 FQGNSA. Trimming removed 1 base from V and 5 bases from J; junction bases left unmatched: 10. CDR3 length: 17 amino acids. The CDR3 spells CASSLGARAGGQDTQYF. CDR3 sequence (DNA): TGTGCCAGCAGCTTAGGGGCTCGAGCGGGGGGTCAAGATACGCAGTATTTT.

The chain is built from TRBV7-2 and TRBJ2-6; 11 nucleotides match TRBD1. The CDR3 is 18 residues long. Looked up from germline, CDR1 is SGHTA and CDR2 is FQGNSA. The J segment lost 3 bases and the V segment lost 3 bases, leaving 7 bases of the junction unmatched. The CDR3 bases are TGTGCCAGCAGCTTGAGGACAGGGACAGGGGGTGGGGCCAACGTCCTGACTTTC. Its translation is CASSLRTGTGGGANVLTF.

The genes are TRBV20-1 and TRBJ2-7; tentative D call: TRBD1 (6 bases). The CDR3 contains 15 residues. The germline CDR1 and CDR2 sequences are DFQATT and SNEGSKA (reference sequence). Trimming shortened V by 0 bases and J by 3 bases, and 15 bases separated the two germline ends. The CDR3 bases are TGCAGTGCTAGAGATGTAGTTCGGGACAACTACGAGCAGTACTTC. This encodes CSARDVVRDNYEQYF.

The table lists this clonotype with a few counts. This rearrangement joins TRBV7-2 to TRBJ1-2, with a tentative D call TRBD1 (6 bases). The V gene lost 5 bases and the J gene lost 3 bases, with 13 bases spanning the gap. Germline CDR1 is SGHTA and CDR2 is FQGNSA. This CDR3 is built from 14 residues. The CDR3 sequence is CASSPRTVDYGYTF. The CDR3 DNA reads as TGTGCCAGCAGCCCCCGGACAGTCGACTATGGCTACACCTTC.